The source of this T cell receptor beta chain is a study of cytomegalovirus exposure and HLA in healthy donors. Study details: Prior work identified about 120 million unique TCR beta sequences in 150 million to 200 million T cells. Study observations and caveats: Exclusion as indistinguishable affected some V segments, including TRBV6-2 and TRBV6-3. Highest at DRB1 and lowest at HLA-C, TCR association rates differed among HLA loci in a later analysis.

The study ran its PCR with 60 Vbeta and 13 Jbeta primers. Data came from immunoSEQ multiplex PCR; TCRdb stores just in-frame clones and leaves some out. The sample lists some 140,000 clones, about four fifths occurring once. Details on this clone: Its specificity is not known.

The ends were cut back, 3 bases at V and 5 bases at J, with 16 bases in the middle. Germline CDR1 and CDR2: MDHEN and SYDVKM. The CDR3 length is 15 residues. The TCR comes from a man in his late teens or twenties in good health and CMV-seronegative. The sequenced material came from PBMCs. This chain links TRBV28 with TRBJ1-1; D is perhaps TRBD1 (6 bases). CDR3 region: CASSLVLTGSTEAFF. CDR3 nucleotide sequence: TGTGCCAGCAGTTTGGTCCTGACAGGTTCTACTGAAGCTTTCTTT.